What follows is one T cell receptor beta chain and its context. Its matching antigen is unknown. Sample-barcoded 5' priming and a J-beta primer mix drove a second PCR of about 6 to 11 cycles. TCRdb re-called the 5' RACE reads with MiXCR, one entry per CDR3 protein. The sample has 720,000 or so distinct CDR3 sequences, around 43% seen once; the top ten hold 25% to 35%. This entry is derived from a study of blood T cells in healthy people across ages. Trimming pared 5 bases from V and 2 bases from J, leaving 15 bases between. The CDR3 extends over 14 amino acids. Germline loops: CDR1 DFQATT, CDR2 SNEGSKA (reference sequence). Peripheral blood from each donor was collected in a volume of approximately 9.5 milliliters. Per individual sample, total RNA of at least 6 micrograms was extracted. Study-wide points: Unsorted PBMC material precluded a definitive naive versus antigen-experienced comparison. The study found more naive CD4+ cells and higher diversity in long-lived than aged donors.

The sequencing input was blood. The TCR originated in a man older than 75 in good health. This sequence joins TRBV20-1 and TRBJ2-5; no definite D call. CDR3 loop: CSAGRMMGQETQYF. CDR3 bases: TGCAGTGCTGGTCGAATGATGGGTCAAGAGACCCAGTACTTC.